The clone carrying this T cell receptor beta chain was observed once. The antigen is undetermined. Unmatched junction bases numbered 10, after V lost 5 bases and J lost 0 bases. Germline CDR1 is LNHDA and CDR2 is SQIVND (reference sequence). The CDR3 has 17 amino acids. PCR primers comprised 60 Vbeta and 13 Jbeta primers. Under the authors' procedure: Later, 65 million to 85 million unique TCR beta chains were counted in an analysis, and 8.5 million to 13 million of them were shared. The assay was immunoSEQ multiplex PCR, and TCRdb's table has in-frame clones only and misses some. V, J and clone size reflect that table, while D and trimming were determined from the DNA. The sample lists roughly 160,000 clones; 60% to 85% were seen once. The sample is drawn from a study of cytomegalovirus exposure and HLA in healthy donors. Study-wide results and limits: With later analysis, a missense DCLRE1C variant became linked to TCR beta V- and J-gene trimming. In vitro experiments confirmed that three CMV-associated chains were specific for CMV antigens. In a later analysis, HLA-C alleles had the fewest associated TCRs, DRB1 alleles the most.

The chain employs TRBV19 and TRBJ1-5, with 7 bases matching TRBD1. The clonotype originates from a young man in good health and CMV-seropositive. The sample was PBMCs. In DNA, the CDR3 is TGTGCCAGTAGTGCTGACAGGGCCCAGTTTAGCAATCAGCCCCAGCATTTT. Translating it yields CASSADRAQFSNQPQHF.